This T cell receptor beta chain derives from a study of cytomegalovirus exposure and HLA in healthy donors. Study-wide results and caveats: Despite most TCR sequences being rare, some public TCRs occurred in many donors.

Measured with immunoSEQ multiplex PCR; TCRdb has only the in-frame clones, and not every one. The sample lists hundreds of thousands of clones, about 90% occurring once. V dropped 6 bases and J dropped 8; count of bases not matched to a gene: 4. The germline gives CDR1 SQVTM, CDR2 ANQGSEA. The CDR3 contains 12 residues. About this clone itself: Its target is unknown.

Sequencing input: PBMCs. The V call is TRBV29-1, the J call TRBJ1-4; 9 bases fit TRBD1. The sequence was collected from a woman in her twenties or thirties in good health and CMV-seronegative. This CDR3 reads CSVGDREEKLFF. DNA of the CDR3: TGCAGCGTAGGGGACAGGGAAGAAAAACTGTTTTTT.